This is a list of T cell receptor beta chains from one sample in a study of TIL therapy for anti-PD-1-resistant metastatic lung cancer. Data came from immunoSEQ multiplex PCR; TCRdb stores just in-frame clones and leaves some out. The sample contains tens of thousands of clones, more than 75% of which appear only once. This specimen consisted of blood, obtained at baseline. All receptors come from a person aged 25-85 years with non-small cell lung cancer. Both conserved end residues are part of each CDR3. A D gene is named only where the DNA matches it firmly. A row's size may be missing; if present it is once, few, many or a size class.

v_gene	abundance	j_gene	d_gene	CDR3aa	CDR3nt
TRBV10-3	.	TRBJ1-2	.	CAINSGGEGYTF	TGTGCCATCAATTCCGGGGGGGAAGGCTACACCTTC
TRBV7-6	.	TRBJ2-7	TRBD2	CASSGLAGNELDEQYF	TGTGCCAGCAGCGGACTAGCGGGAAATGAACTCGACGAGCAGTACTTC
TRBV19	.	TRBJ1-5	.	CASSMREGDQPQHF	TGTGCCAGTAGTATGCGGGAGGGTGATCAGCCCCAGCATTTT
TRBV28	once	TRBJ2-3	.	CASRDSSTDTQYF	TGTGCCAGCAGGGATTCTAGCACAGATACGCAGTATTTT
TRBV9	.	TRBJ1-5	.	CASSVVPGLAPKNQPQHF	TGTGCCAGCAGCGTAGTCCCGGGACTCGCGCCTAAAAATCAGCCCCAGCATTTT
TRBV28	.	TRBJ1-5	.	CASRGGTEDQPQHF	TGTGCCAGCAGAGGTGGGACGGAGGATCAGCCCCAGCATTTT
TRBV5-1	.	TRBJ2-1	.	CATGGGGSYNEQFF	TGCGCCACCGGGGGCGGGGGAAGCTACAATGAGCAGTTCTTC
TRBV14	once	TRBJ1-1	.	CASSQDWGNTEAFF	TGTGCCAGCAGCCAAGATTGGGGGAACACTGAAGCTTTCTTT
TRBV3-1/TRBV3-2	.	TRBJ2-1	.	CASSQAQGHNEQFF	TGTGCCAGCAGCCAAGCCCAGGGCCACAATGAGCAGTTCTTC
TRBV6-6	.	TRBJ2-7	TRBD1	CASTAGQGFYEQYF	TGTGCCAGCACCGCGGGACAGGGTTTCTACGAGCAGTACTTC
TRBV28	.	TRBJ2-1	TRBD2	CASSFLAGGLIGNEQFF	TGTGCCAGCAGTTTCCTAGCGGGAGGGCTAATTGGGAATGAGCAGTTCTTC
TRBV2	.	TRBJ2-3	TRBD2	CASSEGLAGGVKYF	TGTGCCAGCAGTGAAGGACTAGCGGGGGGGGTAAAGTATTTT
TRBV4-1	.	TRBJ1-6	TRBD1	CASSQSGTGGSYNSPLHF	TGCGCCAGCAGCCAATCCGGGACAGGGGGCTCCTATAATTCACCCCTCCACTTT
TRBV15	.	TRBJ2-5	.	CATSRDRVSGTQYF	TGTGCCACCAGCAGAGACAGGGTTAGCGGGACCCAGTACTTC
TRBV18	.	TRBJ2-7	.	CASSQTGGHEQYF	TGTGCCAGCTCACAAACGGGCGGCCACGAGCAGTACTTC
TRBV2	.	TRBJ2-2	.	CASKGGGSGTGELFF	TGTGCCAGCAAGGGCGGGGGCTCGGGCACCGGGGAGCTGTTTTTT
TRBV6-5	.	TRBJ2-3	TRBD1	CASRAGTGLGTQYF	TGTGCCAGCAGGGCCGGGACAGGGTTAGGGACGCAGTATTTT
TRBV6-1	once	TRBJ2-3	.	CASSELYTQYF	TGTGCCAGCAGTGAGTTATATACGCAGTATTTT
TRBV9	once	TRBJ1-3	TRBD1	CASSAAGGPGNTIYF	TGTGCCAGCAGCGCTGCAGGGGGGCCGGGAAACACCATATATTTT
TRBV5-4	.	TRBJ2-7	.	CASSSEGVTYEQYF	TGTGCCAGCAGCTCAGAGGGGGTCACCTACGAGCAGTACTTC
TRBV10-3	.	TRBJ1-3	TRBD1	CAISEQGASGGNTIYF	TGTGCCATCAGTGAACAGGGGGCATCTGGTGGAAACACCATATATTTT
TRBV4-1	.	TRBJ2-7	TRBD2	CASSQDRPRGSHSGLSYEQYF	TGCGCCAGCAGCCAAGATCGGCCCCGGGGCAGTCATAGCGGGCTCTCCTACGAGCAGTACTTC
TRBV7-6	.	TRBJ2-2	.	CASSSASDSPNTGELFF	TGTGCCAGCAGCTCCGCATCGGACAGTCCGAATACCGGGGAGCTGTTTTTT
TRBV7-9	.	TRBJ1-1	.	CASSQSPYLATEAFF	TGTGCCAGCAGCCAGTCACCTTATTTGGCCACTGAAGCTTTCTTT
TRBV29-1	.	TRBJ1-2	.	CSVATGTWINGYTF	TGCAGCGTGGCCACAGGGACCTGGATCAATGGCTACACCTTC
TRBV6-6	once	TRBJ1-2	.	CASSYSPTYGYTF	TGTGCCAGCAGTTACTCCCCTACCTATGGCTACACCTTC
TRBV4-1	.	TRBJ2-7	TRBD1	CASSQEDRASSYEQYF	TGCGCCAGCAGCCAAGAGGACAGGGCAAGCTCCTACGAGCAGTACTTC
TRBV27	.	TRBJ2-3	TRBD2	CASSPIPWTSASTDTQYF	TGTGCCAGCAGTCCCATTCCATGGACTAGCGCTAGCACAGATACGCAGTATTTT
TRBV30	.	TRBJ2-5	.	CAWEGHTQETQYF	TGTGCCTGGGAAGGACATACCCAAGAGACCCAGTACTTC
TRBV19	.	TRBJ2-1	TRBD2	CASRGGIAGEQFF	TGTGCCAGCCGGGGAGGGATTGCCGGGGAGCAGTTCTTC
TRBV10-3	.	TRBJ2-7	.	CAISDDYEQYF	TGTGCCATCAGCGATGACTACGAGCAGTACTTC
TRBV3-1/TRBV3-2	.	TRBJ2-2	.	CASSFPRLNTGELFF	TGTGCCAGCAGCTTCCCTAGACTCAACACCGGGGAGCTGTTTTTT
TRBV5-4	.	TRBJ2-3	TRBD1	CASSLGGQGADTQYF	TGTGCCAGCAGCTTGGGAGGACAGGGGGCGGATACGCAGTATTTT
TRBV12-3/TRBV12-4	once	TRBJ2-7	TRBD2	CASSLSSGSEQYF	TGTGCCAGCAGTTTGAGTAGCGGGTCCGAGCAGTACTTC
TRBV27	.	TRBJ2-7	TRBD1	CASSSPGTGAHYEQYF	TGTGCCAGCAGTTCCCCCGGGACAGGGGCACACTACGAGCAGTACTTC
TRBV15	.	TRBJ2-7	.	CATSRGTGQVSYEQYF	TGTGCCACCAGCAGAGGAACGGGACAAGTGTCCTACGAGCAGTACTTC
TRBV5-1	.	TRBJ1-1	.	CASSLNREFTEAFF	TGCGCCAGCAGCTTAAACAGGGAATTCACTGAAGCTTTCTTT
TRBV7-9	.	TRBJ2-5	.	CASSPRPGPIRDWTQYF	TGTGCCAGCAGCCCGCGCCCGGGACCGATAAGAGATTGGACCCAGTACTTC
TRBV11-2	.	TRBJ1-4	.	CASSLGSVEKLFF	TGTGCCAGCAGCTTAGGTAGCGTTGAAAAACTGTTTTTT
TRBV5-1	few	TRBJ2-3	.	CASSFDAGSATDTQYF	TGCGCCAGCAGCTTCGATGCGGGTTCAGCCACAGATACGCAGTATTTT
TRBV18	.	TRBJ2-7	.	CASSPPGHIAYEQYF	TGTGCCAGCTCACCACCGGGCCACATCGCCTACGAGCAGTACTTC
TRBV5-1	.	TRBJ1-1	TRBD1	CASSLGGQANTEAFF	TGCGCCAGCAGCTTGGGGGGACAGGCGAACACTGAAGCTTTCTTT
TRBV6-5	once	TRBJ2-1	TRBD2	CASSSRSGGFREQFF	TGTGCCAGCAGTTCTCGGAGCGGGGGATTCAGGGAGCAGTTCTTC
TRBV7-3	few	TRBJ1-2	.	CASSPATDYGYTF	TGTGCCAGCAGCCCGGCGACTGATTATGGCTACACCTTC
TRBV5-1	.	TRBJ1-2	.	CASSINPGASNYGYTF	TGCGCCAGCAGCATTAACCCAGGGGCTTCTAACTATGGCTACACCTTC
TRBV6-5	.	TRBJ1-1	TRBD1	CASSLATGGNTEAFF	TGTGCCAGCAGTTTAGCGACAGGGGGGAACACTGAAGCTTTCTTT
TRBV6-5	.	TRBJ1-2	TRBD1	CASSMGQGGPYGYTF	TGTGCCAGCAGTATGGGACAGGGCGGTCCCTATGGCTACACCTTC
TRBV15	.	TRBJ2-7	TRBD1	CATSRGTGGFWEQYF	TGTGCCACCAGCAGAGGGACAGGGGGCTTTTGGGAGCAGTACTTC
TRBV2	once	TRBJ2-2	.	CASSGIRTFGELFF	TGTGCCAGCAGTGGAATAAGGACATTCGGGGAGCTGTTTTTT
TRBV7-2	few	TRBJ2-2	.	CASSLGAGSGELFF	TGTGCCAGCAGCTTAGGGGCAGGGTCCGGGGAGCTGTTTTTT
TRBV27	.	TRBJ2-7	TRBD1	CASSTPRWGQGTYEQYF	TGTGCCAGCAGTACCCCCCGCTGGGGACAGGGGACCTACGAGCAGTACTTC
TRBV28	.	TRBJ1-4	.	CASGWGDEKLFF	TGTGCCAGCGGGTGGGGGGATGAAAAACTGTTTTTT
TRBV25-1	.	TRBJ2-1	.	CASSGHPGAGAHNEQFF	TGTGCCAGCAGTGGACATCCAGGGGCGGGAGCCCACAATGAGCAGTTCTTC
TRBV14	.	TRBJ1-2	.	CASSQDPTGLYGYTF	TGTGCCAGCAGCCAAGATCCAACCGGTCTCTATGGCTACACCTTC
TRBV10-3	.	TRBJ2-2	.	CAISNREDTGELFF	TGTGCCATCAGTAACAGGGAGGACACCGGGGAGCTGTTTTTT
TRBV27	once	TRBJ1-4	.	CASSLMGAANEKLFF	TGTGCCAGCAGTTTAATGGGGGCGGCTAATGAAAAACTGTTTTTT
TRBV10-2	.	TRBJ1-6	TRBD1	CASNLAGGSSYNSPLHF	TGCGCCAGCAATCTGGCAGGGGGCAGCTCCTATAATTCACCCCTCCACTTT